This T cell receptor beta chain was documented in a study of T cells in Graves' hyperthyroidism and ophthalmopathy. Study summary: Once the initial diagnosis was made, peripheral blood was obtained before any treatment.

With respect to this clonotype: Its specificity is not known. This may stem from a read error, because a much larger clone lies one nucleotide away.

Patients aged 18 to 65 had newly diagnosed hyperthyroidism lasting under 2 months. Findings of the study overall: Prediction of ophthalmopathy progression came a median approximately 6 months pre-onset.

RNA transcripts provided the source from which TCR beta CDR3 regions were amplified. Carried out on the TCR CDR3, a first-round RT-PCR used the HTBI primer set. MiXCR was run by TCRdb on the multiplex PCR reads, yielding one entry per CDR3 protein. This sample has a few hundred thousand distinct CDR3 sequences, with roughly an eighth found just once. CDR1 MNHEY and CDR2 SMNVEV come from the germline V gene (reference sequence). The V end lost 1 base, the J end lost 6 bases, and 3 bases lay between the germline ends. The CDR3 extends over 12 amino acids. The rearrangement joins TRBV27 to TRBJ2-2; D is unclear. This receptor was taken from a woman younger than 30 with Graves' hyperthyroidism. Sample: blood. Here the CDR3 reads CASSLWPGELFF. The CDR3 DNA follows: TGTGCCAGCAGTTTATGGCCCGGGGAGCTGTTTTTT.